This T cell receptor (beta chain) was recorded in a study of T cells after yellow fever vaccination. General study points: Of the clonotypes, a small share occurred in both CD4 and CD8 compartments. Weaker overall was a secondary response that nonetheless peaked faster, on day 5 versus 15. Post-booster reappearance was seen for most primary-vaccination clones (96% CD4, around 90% CD8).

In its sample, this clonotype was seen many times. Its antigen remains unidentified. 5'RACE template switching produced TCR cDNA carrying a universal primer site and UMIs. TCRdb re-called the 5' RACE reads with MiXCR, one entry per CDR3 protein. The sample lists roughly 120,000 distinct CDR3 sequences, 7.4% occurring once. V lost 0 bases, J lost 7 bases, and 5 bases stayed unmatched. This CDR3 has 15 amino acids. Germline CDR1 and CDR2: MNHEY and SVGAGI. Sequencing used CD4+ T cells sorted from PBMCs, obtained 10 to 11 days after the first yellow fever vaccination. The sequence derives from a young man who received the YFV17D yellow fever vaccine. The rearrangement uses TRBV6-5 and TRBJ1-2; 10 bases align to TRBD1. The DNA for the CDR3 is TGTGCCAGCAGTTACTCCGGGACAGGGGTTTTTGGCTACACCTTC. Translation: CASSYSGTGVFGYTF.